These 25 T cell receptor beta chains were sequenced from one sample in a study of cytomegalovirus exposure and HLA in healthy donors. Vbeta (60) and Jbeta (13) primers were used in the PCR. Here immunoSEQ multiplex PCR was the method, and the copy in TCRdb shows in-frame clones only, minus some. Its table lists tens of thousands of clones. Sequenced material: PBMCs. These receptors were taken from a man aged 40-49 years in good health and CMV-seronegative.

V usage is TRBV11-2 and J usage is TRBJ2-7; 8 positions agree with TRBD1. Germline V gene data show CDR1 as SGHAT and CDR2 as FQNNGV. This CDR3 has 13 residues. V lost 5 bases, J lost 3 bases, and 3 bases stayed unmatched. The CDR3 here is CASSIDRGYEQYF. In nucleotides, the CDR3 is TGTGCCAGCAGCATCGACAGGGGCTACGAGCAGTACTTC.

The chain employs TRBV2 and TRBJ1-4, with 8 nucleotides matching TRBD1. J lost 6 bases, V lost 7 bases, and 10 bases had no gene match. This CDR3 region has 15 residues. The germline V gene encodes CDR1 SNHLY and CDR2 FYNNEI. CDR3 bases: TGTGCCAGCAACGTCCCGGGACAGGACGATGAAAAACTGTTTTTT. Its protein is CASNVPGQDDEKLFF.

The chain uses TRBV28 and TRBJ1-2, with a weak D call TRBD1 (5 bases). Per germline, CDR1 MDHEN and CDR2 SYDVKM. There are 13 residues in the CDR3. V was trimmed by 5 bases and J by 0 bases, leaving 7 bases between them. Here the CDR3 DNA reads TGTGCCAGCAGTCAGGGATCTAACTATGGCTACACCTTC. Translation gives CASSQGSNYGYTF.

The chain is built from TRBV6-5 and TRBJ2-3; TRBD2 is a possible D gene (6 bases). Germline loops: CDR1 MNHEY, CDR2 SVGAGI. V gave up 2 bases and J gave up 5 bases, with 11 bases separating them. The CDR3 sequence is 14 residues long. DNA for the CDR3: TGTGCCAGCAGTTACGGGGGGATTAAAGATACGCAGTATTTT. Translating gives CASSYGGIKDTQYF.

This chain connects TRBV5-1 to TRBJ1-1; D remains unclear. V lost 2 bases and J lost 5, with 16 bases in between. From germline, CDR1 is SGHRS and CDR2 YFSETQ. The CDR3 extends over 15 amino acids. CDR3 loop: CASSFKVDPGTEAFF. The CDR3 DNA follows: TGCGCCAGCAGCTTTAAGGTGGATCCGGGTACTGAAGCTTTCTTT.

This sequence joins TRBV30 and TRBJ2-1; maybe TRBD1 (7 bases). The CDR3 consists of 15 residues. CDR1 and CDR2 from the germline V gene are GTSNPN and SVGIG (reference sequence). V lost 0 bases and J lost 5, with 14 bases in between. CDR3 in DNA: TGTGCCTGGAGTGTGACTAGGGGGCCTGACAATGAGCAGTTCTTC. The encoded protein is CAWSVTRGPDNEQFF.

The chain uses TRBV5-1 and TRBJ2-5; D remains ambiguous. The CDR3 is 11 amino acids. V lost 7 bases and J lost 0, with 4 bases in between. Germline V gives CDR1 SGHRS, CDR2 YFSETQ. The CDR3 nucleotides read TGCGCCAGCCAGTACCAAGAGACCCAGTACTTC. It is translated as CASQYQETQYF.

The chain uses TRBV29-1 and TRBJ2-3; TRBD2 matches 9 bases. Per the germline V gene, CDR1 is SQVTM and CDR2 is ANQGSEA. CDR3 length: 15 amino acids. V lost 7 bases, J lost 3 bases, and 11 bases stayed unmatched. CDR3 DNA: TGCAGCGCCCTTGGGCTAGCGGGGAGGACAGATACGCAGTATTTT. Translating gives CSALGLAGRTDTQYF.

V usage is TRBV10-3 and J usage is TRBJ2-7, with TRBD1 identical over 7 bases. The CDR3 consists of 13 residues. Germline CDR1 is ENHRY and CDR2 is SYGVKD. After removal of 8 bases from V and 2 bases from J, the junction contained 6 bases not matched to a gene. CDR3 coding DNA: TGTGCCATCCTTGGGGACAGCCCCTACGAGCAGTACTTC. This codes for CAILGDSPYEQYF.

V is TRBV7-9 and J is TRBJ2-3; D is perhaps TRBD2 (6 bases). The germline CDR1 and CDR2 sequences are SEHNR and FQNEAQ (reference sequence). The CDR3 spans 15 residues. V lost 5 bases and J lost 2, with 14 bases in between. CDR3 loop: CASSPLGGATDTQYF. The CDR3 DNA reads as TGTGCCAGCAGCCCCCTAGGCGGGGCCACAGATACGCAGTATTTT.

The chain employs TRBV28 and TRBJ1-1; D remains ambiguous. The germline CDR1 and CDR2 sequences are MDHEN and SYDVKM. V lost 3 bases to trimming and J lost 3 bases, with 23 bases between them. The CDR3 is 18 residues long. The CDR3 DNA sequence: TGTGCCAGCAGTTTTCCAAGGCCCGAAGAGGGAATAGACACTGAAGCTTTCTTT. It is translated as CASSFPRPEEGIDTEAFF.

The chain joins TRBV10-3 to TRBJ2-7; 9 bases match TRBD2. Germline V CDR1 and CDR2: ENHRY, SYGVKD. CDR3 length: 14 amino acids. J lost 5 bases, V lost 5 bases, and 7 bases had no gene match. The CDR3 DNA follows: TGTGCCATCAGTCCCGGGACTAGCACTAACGAGCAGTACTTC. It translates to CAISPGTSTNEQYF.

This rearrangement joins TRBV5-1 to TRBJ2-3; a weak D match, TRBD1 (5 bases). This CDR3 has 14 amino acids. Between the trimmed V and J ends, which lost 7 bases and 1 base, there was a span of 13 bases. Germline assignment: CDR1 SGHRS and CDR2 YFSETQ. The CDR3 reads CASGQGVGTDTQYF. As DNA, the CDR3 is TGCGCCAGCGGCCAGGGCGTCGGCACAGATACGCAGTATTTT. The whole variable domain, remainder taken from reference TRBV5-1 and TRBJ2-3, is KAGVTQTPRYLIKTRGQQVTLSCSPISGHRSVSWYQQTPGQGLQFLFEYFSETQRNKGNFPGRFSGRQFSNSRSEMNVSTLELGDSALYLCASGQGVGTDTQYFGPGTRLTVL.

Here the CDR3 reads CSAGEGLEQFF. The DNA of the CDR3 is TGCAGTGCTGGGGAGGGCCTCGAGCAGTTCTTC. The rearrangement joins TRBV20-1 to TRBJ2-1, with TRBD2 matching 7 bases. Germline V gene sequence: CDR1 DFQATT, CDR2 SNEGSKA (reference sequence). This CDR3 is built from 11 residues. V was clipped by 5 bases and J by 10 bases; unmatched bases: 5.

The chain employs TRBV6-1 and TRBJ1-2, with a tentative D call TRBD1 (6 bases). Germline assignment: CDR1 MNHNS and CDR2 SASEGT. This CDR3 spans 14 amino acids. Trimming took 7 bases from V and 5 from J, leaving 17 bases between them. The CDR3 protein is CASTSGGGAYGYTF. For the CDR3, the DNA is TGTGCCAGCACCTCAGGCGGGGGCGCTTATGGCTACACCTTC.

V usage is TRBV4-2 and J usage is TRBJ1-4; TRBD1 matches 8 bases. The junction had 1 base not matched to a gene; V was cut back by 3 bases and J by 4 bases. Germline V lookup: CDR1 LGHNA, CDR2 YNFKEQ. The CDR3 has 14 amino acids. The CDR3 sequence is CASSQGQDNEKLFF. CDR3 nucleotide sequence: TGTGCCAGCAGCCAGGGACAGGATAATGAAAAACTGTTTTTT.

The genes are TRBV6-1 and TRBJ2-3, with 9 bases identical to TRBD1. Germline trimming cut 1 base from V and 4 bases from J; bases unmatched to any gene: 0. The CDR3 runs 14 residues. Germline-derived CDR1 and CDR2 are MNHNS and SASEGT. The DNA of the CDR3 is TGTGCCAGCAGTGAAGGGACAGGGGCAGATACGCAGTATTTT. Its translation is CASSEGTGADTQYF.

The chain joins TRBV9 to TRBJ1-6; D gene unclear. Trimming shortened V by 0 bases and J by 0 bases, and 13 bases separated the two germline ends. Germline V gene sequence: CDR1 SGDLS, CDR2 YYNGEE. The CDR3 is made up of 18 amino acids. CDR3 amino acids: CASSVEGAAFSYNSPLHF. The DNA of the CDR3 is TGTGCCAGCAGCGTAGAAGGCGCGGCGTTCTCCTATAATTCACCCCTCCACTTT.

The chain is built from TRBV7-3 and TRBJ2-7; 8 bases are a match to TRBD1. CDR3 length: 12 residues. From germline, CDR1 is SGHTA and CDR2 FQGTGA. J lost 6 bases, V lost 5 bases, and 3 bases had no gene match. The CDR3 protein is CASSQQGGEQYF. In nucleotides, the CDR3 is TGTGCCAGCAGCCAACAGGGGGGCGAGCAGTACTTC.

V gene TRBV11-3 combines with J gene TRBJ2-3; 10 bases agree with TRBD2. The germline gives CDR1 SGHNT, CDR2 YENEEA. After removal of 5 bases from V and 2 bases from J, the junction contained 1 base not matched to a gene. CDR3 size: 14 residues. CDR3 DNA sequence: TGTGCCAGCAGCAGCGGGGGGGCCACAGATACGCAGTATTTT. It codes for CASSSGGATDTQYF.

The gene calls are TRBV27 and TRBJ2-7, with 7 bases identical to TRBD1. In germline, CDR1 is MNHEY, CDR2 SMNVEV (reference sequence). Trimming at V came to 6 bases and at J to 0 bases, leaving 2 bases not matched to a gene. The CDR3 has 13 amino acids. The CDR3 DNA sequence: TGTGCCAGCAGCCCAGGGGGCTCCTACGAGCAGTACTTC. Translated, it gives CASSPGGSYEQYF.

The V gene is TRBV2, the J gene TRBJ1-2; TRBD1 matches at 8 bases. From germline, CDR1 is SNHLY and CDR2 FYNNEI. The CDR3 contains 12 residues. The ends lost 8 bases at V and 4 bases at J; junction bases unmatched: 3. The CDR3 DNA sequence: TGTGCCAGCTGGGACAGGCGCTATGGCTACACCTTC. Translating it yields CASWDRRYGYTF.

The chain carries TRBV6-5 and TRBJ1-5; D call uncertain. Germline lookup yields CDR1 MNHEY and CDR2 SVGAGI. V lost 2 bases and J lost 7, with 6 bases in between. The CDR3 runs 12 residues. CDR3 sequence: CASSYEGQPQHF. The CDR3 DNA reads as TGTGCCAGCAGTTACGAGGGCCAGCCCCAGCATTTT.

The chain combines TRBV29-1 with TRBJ1-3, with 9 bases that match TRBD1. This CDR3 has 13 amino acids. J lost 8 bases, V lost 7 bases, and 9 bases had no gene match. Looked up from germline, CDR1 is SQVTM and CDR2 is ANQGSEA. The CDR3 DNA reads TGCAGCGGAACAGACAGGGGGGGGTACACCATATATTTT. It yields the protein CSGTDRGGYTIYF. The full variable domain, with the rest looked up from reference TRBV29-1 and TRBJ1-3, is SAVISQKPSRDICQRGTSLTIQCQVDSQVTMMFWYRQQPGQSLTLIATANQGSEATYESGFVIDKFPISRPNLTFSTLTVSNMSPEDSSIYLCSGTDRGGYTIYFGEGSWLTVV.

The V call is TRBV13, the J call TRBJ2-3, with 7 bases lining up with TRBD1. Germline assignment: CDR1 PRHDT and CDR2 FYEKMQ (reference sequence). V shed 5 bases, J shed 0 bases, and the junction held 11 bases outside the gene matches. This CDR3 region has 17 residues. CDR3 nucleotide sequence: TGTGCCAGCAGCGAACCGGGACAGAGGGTGAGCACAGATACGCAGTATTTT. Translated, it gives CASSEPGQRVSTDTQYF.